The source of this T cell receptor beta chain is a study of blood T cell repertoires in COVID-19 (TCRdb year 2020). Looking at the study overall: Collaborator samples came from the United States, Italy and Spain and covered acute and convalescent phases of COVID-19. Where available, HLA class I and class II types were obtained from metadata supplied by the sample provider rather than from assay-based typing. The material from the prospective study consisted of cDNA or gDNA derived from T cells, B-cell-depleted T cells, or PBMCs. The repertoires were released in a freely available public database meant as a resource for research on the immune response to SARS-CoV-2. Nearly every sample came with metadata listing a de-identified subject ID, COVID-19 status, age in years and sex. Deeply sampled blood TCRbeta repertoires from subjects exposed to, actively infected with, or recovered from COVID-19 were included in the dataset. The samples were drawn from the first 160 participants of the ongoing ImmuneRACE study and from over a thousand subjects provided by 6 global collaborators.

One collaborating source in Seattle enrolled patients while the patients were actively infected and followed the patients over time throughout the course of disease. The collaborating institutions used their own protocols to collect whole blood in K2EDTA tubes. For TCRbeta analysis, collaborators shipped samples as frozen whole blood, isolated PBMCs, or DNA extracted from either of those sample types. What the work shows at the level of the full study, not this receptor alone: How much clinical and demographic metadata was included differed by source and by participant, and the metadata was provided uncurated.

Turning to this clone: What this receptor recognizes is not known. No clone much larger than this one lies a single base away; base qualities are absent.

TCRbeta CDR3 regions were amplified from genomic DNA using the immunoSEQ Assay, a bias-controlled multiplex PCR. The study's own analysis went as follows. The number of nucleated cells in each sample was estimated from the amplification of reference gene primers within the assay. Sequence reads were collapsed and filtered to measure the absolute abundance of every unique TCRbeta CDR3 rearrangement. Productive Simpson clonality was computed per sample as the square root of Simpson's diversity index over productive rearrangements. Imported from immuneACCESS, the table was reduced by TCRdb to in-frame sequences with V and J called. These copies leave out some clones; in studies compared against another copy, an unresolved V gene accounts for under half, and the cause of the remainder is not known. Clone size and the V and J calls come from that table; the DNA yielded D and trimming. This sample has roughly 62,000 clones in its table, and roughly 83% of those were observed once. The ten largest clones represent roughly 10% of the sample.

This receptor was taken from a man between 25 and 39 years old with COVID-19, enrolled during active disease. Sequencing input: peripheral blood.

The nucleotide sequence reads TGTGCCAGCACCCTACAGGGTATAACTGAAGCTTTCTTT. Translated, it reads CASTLQGITEAFF. The chain links TRBV12-3 or TRBV12-4 with TRBJ1-1, with TRBD1 perhaps the D gene, on 6 matching bases. The V end loses 7 bases and the J end loses 5 bases, and a stretch of 14 bases separates them. Including cysteine and phenylalanine, the CDR3 has 13 amino acids. Only the CDR3 region is kept as DNA, spanning 39 bases read in frame from base 1.